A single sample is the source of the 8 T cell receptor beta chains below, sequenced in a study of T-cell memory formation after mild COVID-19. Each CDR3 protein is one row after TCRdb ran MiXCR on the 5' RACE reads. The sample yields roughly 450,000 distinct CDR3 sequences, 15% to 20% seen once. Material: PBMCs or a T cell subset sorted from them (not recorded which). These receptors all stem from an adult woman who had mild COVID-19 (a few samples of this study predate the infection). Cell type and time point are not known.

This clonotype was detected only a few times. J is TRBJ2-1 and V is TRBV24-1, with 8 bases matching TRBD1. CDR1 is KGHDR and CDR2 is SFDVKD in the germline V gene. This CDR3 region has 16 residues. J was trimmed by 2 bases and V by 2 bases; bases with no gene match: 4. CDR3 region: CATSDYQGAPYNEQFF. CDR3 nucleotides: TGTGCCACCAGTGATTATCAGGGGGCACCCTACAATGAGCAGTTCTTC.

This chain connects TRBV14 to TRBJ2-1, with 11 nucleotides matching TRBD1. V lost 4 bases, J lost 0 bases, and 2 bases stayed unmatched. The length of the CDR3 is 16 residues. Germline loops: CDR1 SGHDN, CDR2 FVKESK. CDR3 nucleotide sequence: TGTGCCAGCAGCCCCGGGACAGGGGGCTCCTACAATGAGCAGTTCTTC. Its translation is CASSPGTGGSYNEQFF.

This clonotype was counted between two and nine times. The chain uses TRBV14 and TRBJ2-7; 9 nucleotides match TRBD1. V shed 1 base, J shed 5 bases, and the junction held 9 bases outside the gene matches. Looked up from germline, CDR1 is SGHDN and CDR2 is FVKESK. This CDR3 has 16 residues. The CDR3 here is CASSQVGQGSIHEQYF. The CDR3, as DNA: TGTGCCAGCAGCCAAGTTGGACAGGGGAGTATCCACGAGCAGTACTTC.

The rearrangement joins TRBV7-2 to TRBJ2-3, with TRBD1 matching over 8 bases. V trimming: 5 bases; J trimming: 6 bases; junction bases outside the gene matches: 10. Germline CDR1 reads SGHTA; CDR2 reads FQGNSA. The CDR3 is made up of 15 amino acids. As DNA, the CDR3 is TGTGCCAGCAGCCACGGGACAGGCTGGGGTGATACGCAGTATTTT. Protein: CASSHGTGWGDTQYF.

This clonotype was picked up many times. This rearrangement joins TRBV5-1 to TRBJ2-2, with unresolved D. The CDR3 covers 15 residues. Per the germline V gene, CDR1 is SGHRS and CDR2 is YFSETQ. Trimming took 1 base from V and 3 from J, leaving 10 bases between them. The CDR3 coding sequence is TGCGCCAGCAGCTTGCGAAACAGTTACACCGGGGAGCTGTTTTTT. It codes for CASSLRNSYTGELFF. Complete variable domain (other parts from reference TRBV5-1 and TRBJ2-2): KAGVTQTPRYLIKTRGQQVTLSCSPISGHRSVSWYQQTPGQGLQFLFEYFSETQRNKGNFPGRFSGRQFSNSRSEMNVSTLELGDSALYLCASSLRNSYTGELFFGEGSRLTVL.

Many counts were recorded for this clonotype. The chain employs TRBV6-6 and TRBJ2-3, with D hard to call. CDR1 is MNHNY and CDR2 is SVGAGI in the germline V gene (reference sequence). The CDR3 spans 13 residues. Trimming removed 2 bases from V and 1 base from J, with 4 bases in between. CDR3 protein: CASSYDGTDTQYF. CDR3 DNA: TGTGCCAGCAGTTACGACGGCACAGATACGCAGTATTTT.

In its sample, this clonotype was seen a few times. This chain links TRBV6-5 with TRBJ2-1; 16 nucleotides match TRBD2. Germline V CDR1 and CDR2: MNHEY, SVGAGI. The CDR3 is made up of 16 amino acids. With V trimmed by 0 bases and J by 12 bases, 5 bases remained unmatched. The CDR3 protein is CASSYSGTSGGARQFF. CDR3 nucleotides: TGTGCCAGCAGTTACTCAGGGACTAGCGGGGGGGCACGGCAGTTCTTC.

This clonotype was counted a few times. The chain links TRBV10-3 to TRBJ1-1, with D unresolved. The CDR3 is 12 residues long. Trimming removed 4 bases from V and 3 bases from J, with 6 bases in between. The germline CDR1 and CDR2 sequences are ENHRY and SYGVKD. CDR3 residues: CAISARDTEAFF. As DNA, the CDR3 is TGTGCCATCAGTGCTAGGGACACTGAAGCTTTCTTT.